These 28 T cell receptor beta chains originate from one sample sequenced in a study of blood T cell repertoires in COVID-19. The method was immunoSEQ multiplex PCR; TCRdb's version includes in-frame clones alone and lacks a portion of them. This sample has under 200,000 clones, with approximately 86% found just once. The specimen was peripheral blood. These receptors were obtained from a woman of 80 years or more with COVID-19, enrolled during active disease.

V usage is TRBV25-1 and J usage is TRBJ1-3; TRBD1 aligns across 8 bases. Germline V CDR1 and CDR2: MGHDK, SYGVNS. The junction had 5 bases not matched to a gene; V was cut back by 4 bases and J by 3 bases. The length of the CDR3 is 15 residues. The CDR3, as DNA: TGTGCCAGCAGTGCTACGACAGGGGTTGGAAACACCATATATTTT. Encoded protein: CASSATTGVGNTIYF. The complete variable domain, with remaining parts taken from reference TRBV25-1 and TRBJ1-3, reads EADIYQTPRYLVIGTGKKITLECSQTMGHDKMYWYQQDPGMELHLIHYSYGVNSTEKGDLSSESTVSRIRTEHFPLTLESARPSHTSQYLCASSATTGVGNTIYFGEGSWLTVV.

This sequence joins TRBV2 and TRBJ2-3; D is possibly TRBD2 (6 bases). CDR3 size: 15 residues. Germline CDR1 and CDR2: SNHLY and FYNNEI. Trimming removed 4 bases from V and 2 bases from J, with 13 bases in between. This chain's CDR3 is CASSGTTSNTDTQYF. CDR3 in DNA: TGTGCCAGCAGTGGCACGACTAGTAACACAGATACGCAGTATTTT.

The chain links TRBV7-9 to TRBJ2-3, with 9 positions matching TRBD2. Germline CDR1 is SEHNR and CDR2 is FQNEAQ (reference sequence). The CDR3 length is 15 residues. V lost 7 bases and J lost 6; bases outside the gene matches: 11. CDR3 in DNA: TGTGCCAGCACCAGGACTAGCGCGGGAGTGGATACGCAGTATTTT. Its protein product is CASTRTSAGVDTQYF.

This chain links TRBV5-1 with TRBJ2-1, with TRBD1 identical over 8 bases. Looked up from germline, CDR1 is SGHRS and CDR2 is YFSETQ. This CDR3 has 15 amino acids. J was trimmed by 7 bases and V by 4 bases; bases with no gene match: 10. For the CDR3, the DNA is TGCGCCAGCAGCATACCAGGGGGCGCGGTAAATGAGCAGTTCTTC. It yields the protein CASSIPGGAVNEQFF.

The chain couples TRBV6-1 to TRBJ1-3; 8 positions match TRBD1. Unmatched junction bases numbered 1, after V lost 1 base and J lost 5 bases. The CDR3 consists of 14 residues. Looked up from germline, CDR1 is MNHNS and CDR2 is SASEGT. DNA for the CDR3: TGTGCCAGCAGTGAAGGGACAGGGAGAAACACCATATATTTT. It encodes CASSEGTGRNTIYF.

The rearrangement joins TRBV6-5 to TRBJ1-5; 9 positions agree with TRBD1. Trimming removed 4 bases from V and 4 bases from J; junction bases left unmatched: 2. Per the germline V gene, CDR1 is MNHEY and CDR2 is SVGAGI. CDR3 length: 14 residues. CDR3 sequence: CASSSDRGNQPQHF. CDR3 nucleotide sequence: TGTGCCAGCAGTTCGGACAGGGGAAATCAGCCCCAGCATTTT.

The chain employs TRBV6-5 and TRBJ2-5; 11 bases are shared with TRBD2. Germline loops: CDR1 MNHEY, CDR2 SVGAGI. CDR3 length: 15 residues. V was clipped by 3 bases and J by 4 bases; unmatched bases: 4. In nucleotides, the CDR3 is TGTGCCAGCAGTTATCCCACTAGCGGGGGAGAGACCCAGTACTTC. It specifies CASSYPTSGGETQYF.

Only one count was recorded for this clone. The CDR3 region is CATQWGQNNSPLHF. The CDR3 bases are TGTGCCACCCAATGGGGGCAGAATAATTCACCCCTCCACTTT. The J gene is TRBJ1-6, the V gene TRBV19; D might be TRBD1 (6 bases). CDR3 length equals 14 residues. The germline CDR1 and CDR2 sequences are LNHDA and SQIVND (reference sequence). The V and J ends lost 10 bases and 5 bases respectively, with 15 bases between them.

This chain links TRBV3-1 (or the pseudogene TRBV3-2) with TRBJ2-3; 8 bases line up with TRBD2. This CDR3 is 16 amino acids long. Trimming cost V 4 bases and J 7 bases; bases outside gene matches: 13. Germline V gives CDR1 LGHDT, CDR2 YNNKEL (reference sequence). CDR3 DNA: TGTGCCAGCAGCCGATGGGCGGGAGGATACACGAATACGCAGTATTTT. This sequence encodes CASSRWAGGYTNTQYF.

The chain is built from TRBV15 and TRBJ2-1, with 9 bases lining up with TRBD1. V was clipped by 5 bases and J by 1 base; unmatched bases: 3. This CDR3 is 15 amino acids long. The germline V gene has CDR1 LNHNV and CDR2 YYDKDF (reference sequence). In DNA, the CDR3 is TGTGCCACCAGCCAGGGACAGGGATCCTACAATGAGCAGTTCTTC. Translated: CATSQGQGSYNEQFF.

The chain employs TRBV3-1 (or the pseudogene TRBV3-2) and TRBJ1-1, with 9 bases identical to TRBD1. The length of the CDR3 is 17 residues. Germline-derived CDR1 and CDR2 are LGHDT and YNNKEL (reference sequence). V was clipped by 1 base and J by 0 bases; unmatched bases: 6. In DNA, the CDR3 is TGTGCCAGCAGCCAAGTACCGGGACAGGGAGTGAACACTGAAGCTTTCTTT. Translating gives CASSQVPGQGVNTEAFF.

V gene TRBV15 combines with J gene TRBJ1-6; D ambiguous. CDR3 length equals 12 residues. Germline CDR1 and CDR2: LNHNV and YYDKDF (reference sequence). Trimming took 3 bases from V and 10 from J, leaving 7 bases between them. The CDR3 sequence: CATSSNFSPLHF. The CDR3 DNA follows: TGTGCCACCAGCAGTAACTTCTCACCCCTCCACTTT.

This chain uses TRBV5-1 with TRBJ2-7; TRBD1 matches at 7 bases. Germline assignment: CDR1 SGHRS and CDR2 YFSETQ. The V segment lost 4 bases and the J segment 2 bases; nucleotides outside the gene matches: 6. The CDR3 totals 14 residues. CDR3: CASSEPGQTYEQYF. The CDR3 DNA reads TGCGCCAGCAGCGAACCGGGACAGACCTACGAGCAGTACTTC.

The chain employs TRBV4-1 and TRBJ2-5; D perhaps matches TRBD1 (5 bases). Germline V gene lookup returns CDR1 MGHRA and CDR2 YSYEKL. Trimming stripped 1 base from V and 4 bases from J, with 7 bases between. The CDR3 runs 13 residues. The CDR3 here is CASSQAGAETQYF. The CDR3, as DNA: TGCGCCAGCAGCCAAGCTGGGGCAGAGACCCAGTACTTC.

The chain is built from TRBV7-9 and TRBJ2-7; 8 bases align to TRBD1. This CDR3 spans 17 amino acids. Trimming removed 1 base from V and 5 bases from J; junction bases left unmatched: 13. CDR1 SEHNR and CDR2 FQNEAQ come from the germline V gene (reference sequence). CDR3 nucleotides: TGTGCCAGCAGCTTAGAAGGCGGGCGGCAGGGGGCCGACGAGCAGTACTTC. Translating gives CASSLEGGRQGADEQYF.

The genes are TRBV5-1 and TRBJ2-3; 7 positions agree with TRBD1. The CDR3 contains 13 residues. J lost 9 bases, V lost 2 bases, and 6 bases had no gene match. The germline gives CDR1 SGHRS, CDR2 YFSETQ. CDR3 in amino acids: CASSFAGTATQYF. In DNA form, the CDR3 reads TGCGCCAGCAGCTTCGCCGGGACAGCAACGCAGTATTTT.

The chain is built from TRBV3-1 (or the pseudogene TRBV3-2) and TRBJ2-3, with 7 positions matching TRBD2. Losses at the gene ends were 3 bases for V and 5 bases for J; bases not matched to a gene: 8. Germline loops: CDR1 LGHDT, CDR2 YNNKEL (reference sequence). This CDR3 comprises 15 residues. This CDR3 is CASSQAMGGLDTQYF. Here the CDR3 DNA reads TGTGCCAGCAGCCAGGCGATGGGGGGGTTAGATACGCAGTATTTT.

The gene calls are TRBV28 and TRBJ1-2, with 7 bases matching TRBD1. The CDR3 has 16 residues. Trimming removed 2 bases from V and 2 bases from J; junction bases left unmatched: 8. The germline V gene has CDR1 MDHEN and CDR2 SYDVKM. This CDR3 is CASSLIGTAANYGYTF. The CDR3 DNA sequence: TGTGCCAGCAGTTTAATCGGGACAGCCGCAAACTATGGCTACACCTTC.

This clone was picked up one time. The chain combines TRBV5-4 with TRBJ2-6; tentative D call: TRBD2 (6 bases). The CDR3 extends over 20 amino acids. Trimming removed 4 bases at V and 2 bases at J, with 25 bases between. CDR1 and CDR2 from the germline V gene are SGHNT and YYREEE (reference sequence). The CDR3 bases are TGTGCCAGCAGCCTTGGGACTCGTAGCTCTAGGTCGCCTGGGGCCAACGTCCTGACTTTC. Translating gives CASSLGTRSSRSPGANVLTF.

About this clone itself: The same CDR3 is also encoded by other DNA sequences in this sample. The chain links TRBV3-1 (or the pseudogene TRBV3-2) to TRBJ1-1; tentatively, D is TRBD1 (6 bases). CDR3 length: 14 residues. Germline lookup yields CDR1 LGHDT and CDR2 YNNKEL (reference sequence). V lost 3 bases to trimming and J lost 1 base, with 9 bases between them. Here the CDR3 DNA reads TGTGCCAGCAGCCAGCAACAGGGGAACACTGAAGCTTTCTTT. This encodes CASSQQQGNTEAFF.

This clone was counted a few times. The chain employs TRBV19 and TRBJ2-5, with 9 bases that match TRBD2. This CDR3 region has 16 residues. Germline CDR1 reads LNHDA; CDR2 reads SQIVND (reference sequence). V was clipped by 7 bases and J by 4 bases; unmatched bases: 13. CDR3 protein: CASKDGAGGRGETQYF. The CDR3, as DNA: TGTGCCAGTAAGGATGGAGCGGGAGGTCGGGGAGAGACCCAGTACTTC.

Only a few counts were recorded for this clone. The chain carries TRBV5-6 and TRBJ2-1, with 7 bases lining up with TRBD1. CDR1 SGHDT and CDR2 YYEEEE come from the germline V gene. V shed 7 bases and J 4 bases; nucleotides not matched to a gene: 8. The CDR3 runs to 14 residues. The CDR3 spells CASGTGTVYNEQFF. The CDR3 coding sequence is TGTGCCAGCGGAACAGGGACAGTTTACAATGAGCAGTTCTTC.

This clone is a singleton in its sample. The chain is built from TRBV6-5 and TRBJ2-7; 10 bases are a match to TRBD2. After removal of 7 bases from V and 4 bases from J, the junction contained 7 bases not matched to a gene. The germline gives CDR1 MNHEY, CDR2 SVGAGI. CDR3 length: 14 amino acids. CDR3 coding DNA: TGTGCCAGCATCCACACTAGCGGGGTTTACGAGCAGTACTTC. This sequence encodes CASIHTSGVYEQYF.

The chain carries TRBV3-1 (or the pseudogene TRBV3-2) and TRBJ2-7; D is possibly TRBD1 (6 bases). The V end lost 1 base, the J end lost 7 bases, and 8 bases lay between the germline ends. This CDR3 comprises 12 residues. Germline CDR1 is LGHDT and CDR2 is YNNKEL (reference sequence). DNA of the CDR3: TGTGCCAGCAGCCAAGTAGGGGGAGAGCAGTACTTC. This gives the protein CASSQVGGEQYF.

This chain connects TRBV6-1 to TRBJ1-5, with TRBD1 as a possible D gene (5 bases). Germline CDR1 and CDR2: MNHNS and SASEGT. V lost 0 bases and J lost 2, with 17 bases in between. CDR3 length: 18 residues. The DNA for the CDR3 is TGTGCCAGCAGTGAAGCGCTTATCGCCAGGGTAGGCAATCAGCCCCAGCATTTT. Residues: CASSEALIARVGNQPQHF.

The J gene is TRBJ2-1, the V gene TRBV4-1; D may be TRBD2 (6 bases). Germline V gene lookup returns CDR1 MGHRA and CDR2 YSYEKL. The CDR3 spans 15 residues. V shed 0 bases and J shed 9 bases, with 15 bases lying between them. CDR3 amino acids: CASSQEDGGGFEQFF. The CDR3 nucleotides are TGCGCCAGCAGCCAAGAAGACGGGGGAGGTTTTGAGCAGTTCTTC.

The chain links TRBV7-9 to TRBJ2-7; the D is unclear. This CDR3 spans 15 amino acids. Germline CDR1 SEHNR, CDR2 FQNEAQ (reference sequence). Trimming left V 4 bases short and J 1 base short, with 14 bases between. The CDR3, as DNA: TGTGCCAGCAGCTCTACTCCACGATCTTCCTACGAGCAGTACTTC. Translating gives CASSSTPRSSYEQYF.

This rearrangement joins TRBV2 to TRBJ2-1; 11 positions match TRBD2. Germline-derived CDR1 and CDR2 are SNHLY and FYNNEI. The junction had 9 bases not matched to a gene; V was cut back by 8 bases and J by 6 bases. The CDR3 has 15 amino acids. Here the CDR3 DNA reads TGTGCCAGCCCCTTACTAGCGGGAGTGGCCAATGAGCAGTTCTTC. It specifies CASPLLAGVANEQFF.